This TCR beta chain was recovered during a study of blood T cell repertoires in COVID-19. Authors' methods: Amplifying reference gene primers gave estimates of nucleated cell counts. The data were produced by immunoSEQ multiplex PCR, yet TCRdb's version contains in-frame clones alone and is incomplete. V and J calls and clone size are given by that table; D and trimming were obtained from the DNA. The sample holds under 300,000 clones, about 93% seen once. CDR1 and CDR2 (germline): SEHNR, FQNEAQ (reference sequence). V was cut by 5 bases and J by 1 base, with 8 bases left in between. This CDR3 is 13 amino acids long.

This chain uses TRBV7-9 with TRBJ1-1, with D possibly matching TRBD1 (5 bases). The TCR sequence derives from a man aged 25 to 40 with COVID-19, enrolled during active disease. The sample consisted of peripheral blood. CDR3 bases: TGTGCCAGCAGCCCGCAGGGGAACACTGAAGCTTTCTTT. Translating it yields CASSPQGNTEAFF.